Presented here are 9 T cell receptor beta chains from one specimen sequenced in a study of cytomegalovirus exposure and HLA in healthy donors (dated by TCRdb to between 2016 and 2019). Libraries came from the immunoSEQ multiplex PCR assay. A mixture of 60 forward primers for TCR Vbeta segments and 13 reverse primers for TCR Jbeta segments was used in the multiplex PCR. Imported from immuneACCESS, the table was reduced by TCRdb to in-frame sequences with V and J called. These copies leave out some clones; in studies compared against another copy, an unresolved V gene accounts for under half, and the cause of the remainder is not known. In this sample the table shows approximately 300,000 clones, about 80% of which occur a single time. The top ten clonotypes cover over 0.3% of the sample. The sample consisted of PBMCs. The receptors shown here come from a girl between 2 and 10 years old in good health and CMV-seronegative.

This clone came up a few times. The chain couples TRBV7-2 to TRBJ2-6; 10 bases are a match to TRBD1. After removal of 6 bases from V and 3 bases from J, the junction contained 11 bases not matched to a gene. The CDR3 has 18 amino acids. Per the germline V gene, CDR1 is SGHTA and CDR2 is FQGNSA. Written as DNA, the CDR3 is TGTGCCAGCAGGAAAAGGACAGGGGGTTGGTATGGGGCCAACGTCCTGACTTTC. Protein: CASRKRTGGWYGANVLTF. Based on the CDR3 plus reference TRBV7-2 and TRBJ2-6, the full variable domain is GAGVSQSPSNKVTEKGKDVELRCDPISGHTALYWYRQSLGQGLEFLIYFQGNSAPDKSGLPSDRFSAERTGGSVSTLTIQRTQQEDSAVYLCASRKRTGGWYGANVLTFGAGSRLTVL.

V is TRBV6-5 and J is TRBJ2-7, with 8 bases matching TRBD1. CDR1 MNHEY and CDR2 SVGAGI come from the germline V gene. This CDR3 is 13 amino acids long. The V gene end was trimmed by 5 bases and the J gene end by 6 bases; junction bases not matched to a gene: 6. CDR3 DNA sequence: TGTGCCAGCAGTACTGGGACAGGCGGCGAGCAGTACTTC. Translation gives CASSTGTGGEQYF.

The chain recombines TRBV30 with TRBJ2-7, with D unclear. Germline loops: CDR1 GTSNPN, CDR2 SVGIG (reference sequence). The CDR3 extends over 12 amino acids. Between the trimmed V and J ends, which lost 0 bases and 3 bases, there was a span of 6 bases. CDR3 DNA sequence: TGTGCCTGGAGTGTATCCTACTACGAGCAGTACTTC. Translated, it gives CAWSVSYYEQYF.

V usage is TRBV5-6 and J usage is TRBJ1-2; D might be TRBD1 (5 bases). From germline, CDR1 is SGHDT and CDR2 YYEEEE. The CDR3 runs 14 residues. Deletions cut 4 bases from V and 7 bases from J, with 17 bases between. CDR3 loop: CASSREAGRGGYTF. The DNA for the CDR3 is TGTGCCAGCAGCCGAGAGGCAGGGAGGGGTGGCTACACCTTC.

J is TRBJ2-1 and V is TRBV7-9, with no clear D. V lost 2 bases, J lost 2 bases, and 7 bases lay in between. The CDR3 consists of 14 residues. The germline gives CDR1 SEHNR, CDR2 FQNEAQ (reference sequence). Here the CDR3 DNA reads TGTGCCAGCAGCTTATTCCTAACCTACAATGAGCAGTTCTTC. It specifies CASSLFLTYNEQFF. The entire variable domain, with the rest obtained from reference TRBV7-9 and TRBJ2-1, is as follows: DTGVSQNPRHKITKRGQNVTFRCDPISEHNRLYWYRQTLGQGPEFLTYFQNEAQLEKSRLLSDRFSAERPKGSFSTLEIQRTEQGDSAMYLCASSLFLTYNEQFFGPGTRLTVL.

The chain links TRBV7-9 to TRBJ1-4, with a tentative D call TRBD1 (5 bases). Germline V gene data show CDR1 as SEHNR and CDR2 as FQNEAQ (reference sequence). The CDR3 has 18 amino acids. The germline V and J ends were trimmed by 4 bases and 8 bases, with 26 bases remaining between them. CDR3 sequence: CASSSKWGPGVQKEKLFF. CDR3 coding DNA: TGTGCCAGCAGCTCGAAGTGGGGACCGGGAGTCCAAAAGGAAAAACTGTTTTTT.

The chain carries TRBV7-9 and TRBJ2-7; 9 bases line up with TRBD2. CDR1 and CDR2 (germline): SEHNR, FQNEAQ (reference sequence). Losses at the gene ends were 1 base for V and 7 bases for J; bases not matched to a gene: 8. This CDR3 has 15 amino acids. The CDR3 reads CASSLGLAALFEQYF. In DNA, the CDR3 is TGTGCCAGCAGCTTAGGACTAGCGGCCCTCTTTGAGCAGTACTTC.

The chain links TRBV30 to TRBJ2-1; no firm D call. CDR3 length: 10 amino acids. The germline V gene has CDR1 GTSNPN and CDR2 SVGIG (reference sequence). V lost 3 bases and J 8 bases, leaving 5 bases between the germline ends. The CDR3 DNA sequence: TGTGCCTGGAGCCTAGATGAGCAGTTCTTC. It yields the protein CAWSLDEQFF.

The chain employs TRBV6-5 and TRBJ1-1, with 8 bases lining up with TRBD1. Germline CDR1 reads MNHEY; CDR2 reads SVGAGI. Losses at the gene ends were 7 bases for V and 1 base for J; bases not matched to a gene: 5. The CDR3 sequence is 14 residues long. The CDR3, as DNA: TGTGCCAGCATTGCCGGGACAGGGAACACTGAAGCTTTCTTT. It encodes CASIAGTGNTEAFF.